This T cell receptor beta chain derives from a study of radiation and T cells in renal cell carcinoma (dated by TCRdb to 2019 to 2021). At the level of the whole study: Samples came from a clinical trial, in which primary renal cell carcinomas received 15 Gy stereotactic body radiation therapy followed by nephrectomy 4 weeks later. In total, 53 samples underwent TCR beta sequencing: roughly 26 tumors plus 27 peripheral blood samples. A total of about 4 million unique CDR3 nucleotide sequences, encoding roughly 3,000,000 unique CDR3 amino acid sequences, were found across all 50 or so samples. On the study overall, not on this receptor specifically: An increase in top tumor clonotypes in blood was observed from baseline to 2 weeks post-radiation, followed by contraction by 4 weeks, which was taken to suggest transient expansion of tumor-resident clones. Because no pretreatment tumor biopsies were available, whether clonotypes were present in the tumor at baseline could not be determined. Tracking of blood repertoire dynamics stopped at approximately 4 weeks after treatment, with no follow-up past that point. The single-armed trial design could not address effects of radiation dose or scheduling on the TCR repertoire.

The CDR3 goes from the cysteine to the phenylalanine over 14 residues. The read is trimmed to its CDR3 DNA, 42 bases read in frame from base 1. V trim: 6 bases; J trim: 9 bases; unmatched bases: 8. Based on the germline V gene (reference sequence), the CDR1 and CDR2 sequences are SEHNR and FQNEAQ. The time point label here, explained by the study, means: blood 2 weeks post-SBRT. This sample's treatment or condition label indicates: 15 Gy SBRT to primary tumor, nephrectomy 4 weeks later. Serial peripheral blood from radiation-treated patients was sampled at baseline, 2 weeks and 4 weeks after SBRT to track tumor-enriched clonotypes. All patients had renal cell carcinoma with clear cell pathology. The QIAamp DNA Blood Mini Kit (Qiagen) was used to prepare genomic DNA for TCR sequencing. Only samples passing all quality control checks were included in the analyses. To note about this clone: Its antigen specificity is not known. It has no much larger one-base neighbor in the sample; base qualities were not kept.

Following the manufacturer's recommendations, the immunoSEQ kit was used to generate TCR beta libraries from genomic DNA. To prepare the libraries, a first multiplex PCR with proprietary primers was run, followed by a second PCR that added unique barcodes, and a bead cleanup was done after each round. Each sample batch included a kit-provided positive control reaction and a negative control reaction. The final libraries were assessed on an Agilent 4200 TapeStation D1000 ScreenTape, pooled by volume, and quantified by qPCR. Sequencing ran on an Illumina NextSeq500 with a MidOutput 150-cycle cartridge, using 156 Read1 and 15 Index1 cycles with kit custom primers. The pooled library was loaded at roughly 1 pM with a roughly 22% PhiX control spike-in. Per the source publication's procedure: Vendor-processed data were analyzed in R, with a clonotype defined as all T cells sharing the same CDR3 nucleotide sequence. For clone abundance analyses, frequencies were normalized to the 10,000 most abundant clones in each sample. Public T cell clones, averaging fewer than five per sample, were removed before analysis. Tumor-enriched clonotypes and baseline blood-enriched clonotypes were defined as those with an abundance difference of at least 32-fold between compartments. A beta-binomial differential abundance model was applied to find clonotypes that expanded or contracted between blood time points. Tumor-blood repertoire similarity was measured with the Baroni-Urbani and Buser coefficient, and groups were compared using two-tailed Wilcoxon tests in R. In its TCRdb copy, this immuneACCESS table keeps in-frame sequences only and misses some clones. Where compared with another copy, unresolved V genes explain less than half of these, and the others have no known cause. V and J calls and clone size are copied from that table; D and trimming were computed from the DNA. In this sample the table shows approximately 49,000 clones, 75% to 90% of which occur a single time. Of the sample, about 28% is held by the ten largest clones.

The receptor comes from a woman in her 70s with renal cell carcinoma. The sequencing used blood, collected from a patient whose treatment included radiotherapy and nephrectomy. The chain uses TRBV7-9 and TRBJ1-6, and 7 junctional nucleotides match TRBD1. The CDR3 loop reads CASRSTGEVSPLHF. In nucleotide form, the sequence is TGTGCCAGCAGGTCTACAGGGGAGGTTTCACCCCTCCACTTT.